Here is one TCR beta chain with its context. Antigen unknown. The data originate from a study of cytomegalovirus exposure and HLA in healthy donors. General study findings and limits: In a later analysis, a missense DCLRE1C variant was linked to TCR beta V- and J-gene trimming.

This CDR3 spans 13 amino acids. With 7 bases removed from V and 5 bases from J, the gap between germline ends came to 15 bases. The germline gives CDR1 WSHSY, CDR2 SAAADI. With 60 Vbeta and 13 Jbeta primers, the PCR was carried out. TCRdb's table, derived via immunoSEQ multiplex PCR, lists solely in-frame clones and lacks some. The table has some 200,000 clones, approximately 70% seen once. The source of this sequence is a woman aged 25-40 years in good health and CMV-seronegative. Sample: PBMCs. The V call is TRBV10-2, the J call TRBJ2-7; a possible D gene is TRBD2 (6 bases). The CDR3 loop is CASNGGLDNEQYF. The DNA for the CDR3 is TGCGCCAGCAATGGGGGGTTGGATAACGAGCAGTACTTC.